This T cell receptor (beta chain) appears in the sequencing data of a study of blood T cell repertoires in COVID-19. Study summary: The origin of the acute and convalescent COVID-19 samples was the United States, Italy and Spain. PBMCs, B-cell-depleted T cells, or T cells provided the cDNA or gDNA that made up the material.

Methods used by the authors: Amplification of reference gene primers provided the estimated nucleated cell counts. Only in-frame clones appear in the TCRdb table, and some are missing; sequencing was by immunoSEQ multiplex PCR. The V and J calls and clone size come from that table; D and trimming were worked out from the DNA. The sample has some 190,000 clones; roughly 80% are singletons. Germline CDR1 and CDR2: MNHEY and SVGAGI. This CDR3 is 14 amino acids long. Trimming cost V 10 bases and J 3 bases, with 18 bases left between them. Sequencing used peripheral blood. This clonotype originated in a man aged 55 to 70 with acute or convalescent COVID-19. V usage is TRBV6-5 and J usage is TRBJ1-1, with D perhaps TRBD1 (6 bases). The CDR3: CAIGGPPGDTEAFF. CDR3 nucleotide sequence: TGTGCCATTGGGGGTCCGCCAGGGGACACTGAAGCTTTCTTT.